Listed here is a single TCR beta chain. Its antigen remains unknown. This sample is part of a study of T cells in pancreatic ductal adenocarcinoma. Study-wide results and caveats: The resected cohort was biased toward the minority with early-stage disease. Tumors hold more CD45RO+ effector T cells, which may bias toward lower diversity. Blood clonality (roughly 0.073) did not differ significantly from tumor (about 0.112).

The germline V gene encodes CDR1 LGHNA and CDR2 YSLEER. The CDR3 extends over 16 amino acids. The junction had 6 bases not matched to a gene; V was cut back by 4 bases and J by 3 bases. Selected pancreatic ductal adenocarcinoma patients had undergone surgery without neoadjuvant therapy. Repertoires were generated with immunoSEQ multiplex PCR, while TCRdb's copy carries only in-frame clones and drops some. The data contain over 90,000 clones, roughly 96% of them singletons. The sample comprised PBMCs. The TCR was taken from a human donor with pancreatic ductal adenocarcinoma. This chain links TRBV4-3 with TRBJ2-2, with 9 bases identical to TRBD2. CDR3 coding DNA: TGCGCCAGCAGCCCGTGGGCGGGAGGGGACACCGGGGAGCTGTTTTTT. Translating it yields CASSPWAGGDTGELFF.